Included here is one T cell receptor beta chain sequence, with context. Its antigen remains unidentified. To determine HCMV serostatus, a commercial ELISA kit was used to detect HCMV-specific IgG in serum. Ficoll density gradient centrifugation was used to isolate peripheral blood mononuclear cells from blood. Sequenced using an Illumina HiSeq 2000. The TCR beta cDNA libraries were made using 5'RACE template switching, a step that added both a universal primer site and unique molecular identifiers. cDNA synthesis was primed from the TCR beta constant segment and was followed by two successive PCR amplification steps. The paper's data handling went like this. MIGEC handled demultiplexing of the reads and grouping by UMI, while MiTCR was used to assemble and quantify clonotypes. To exclude erroneous sequences, only TCR cDNA sequences supported by at least two reads were retained. The tcR package was used for downstream repertoire analysis, and clonotypes were matched between fractions using CDR3 nucleotide sequence together with V segment. Antigen specificity was annotated against VDJdb with VDJmatch, allowing one amino acid substitution in CDR3. TCRdb reprocessed the reads; each CDR3 protein sequence makes one entry, and DNA is unavailable. TCRdb, not the authors, supplied the V and J calls. The sample table holds 150,000 to 170,000 distinct CDR3 sequences. The ten largest clones capture 37% of the sample.

Inclusive of the bounding cysteine and phenylalanine, the CDR3 is 18 residues long. The DNA is unrecorded. Looking up the germline V gene yields CDR1 KGHSH and CDR2 LQKENI. The data belong to a study of T cells expressing NK-cell markers (dated by TCRdb to 2020 to 2021). In the study overall: Three sorted T-cell subsets (CD3+CD56+NKG2C+, CD3+CD56+NKG2C- and CD3+CD56-NKG2C+) from 8 or 9 donors had their TCR beta-chain repertoires profiled. The study sequenced eight donors, all healthy volunteers chosen at random: three men and five women. Libraries were sequenced as 2 x 150 bp reads on Illumina HiSeq 2000/2500, MiSeq or NextSeq. Of the eight sequenced donors, seven were found to be HCMV-seropositive and one was found to be HCMV-seronegative. The paper's findings and limits, for the study overall: Those dominant clonotypes were again the most abundant among CD3+CD56-NKG2C+ cells in a few donors, at about 25-60.1%. In roughly six donors, the dominant CD3+CD56+NKG2C+ clonotypes were among the top 10 CD8+ clonotypes and accounted for roughly 1.0-7.5% of CD8+ T cells. Whether the expanded NKG2C-expressing T cell clones were specific for HCMV antigens was left unclear.

The sequenced material came from blood T cells: a sorted CD56 or NKG2C T cell subset, CD4+ or CD8+ T cells, or bulk PBMC T cells (not recorded which). Recombination connected TRBV18 to TRBJ2-1; TCRdb indicates TRBD1, and absent DNA this call remains unverified. The TCR sequence derives from a woman aged 45-65 years in good health. Donor details come from another sample of the same person, matched by shared clones. The CDR3 here reads CASSPATGGFYSYNEQFF.